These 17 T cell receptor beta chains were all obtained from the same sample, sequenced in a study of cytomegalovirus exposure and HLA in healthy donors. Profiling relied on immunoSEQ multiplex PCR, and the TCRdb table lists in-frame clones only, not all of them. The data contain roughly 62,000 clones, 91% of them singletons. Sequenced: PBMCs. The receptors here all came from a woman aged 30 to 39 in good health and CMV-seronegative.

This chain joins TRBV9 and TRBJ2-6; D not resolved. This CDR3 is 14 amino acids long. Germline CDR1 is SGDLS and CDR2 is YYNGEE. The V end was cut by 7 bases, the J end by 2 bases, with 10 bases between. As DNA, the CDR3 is TGTGCCAGCCAACAGATGGCTGGGGCCAACGTCCTGACTTTC. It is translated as CASQQMAGANVLTF.

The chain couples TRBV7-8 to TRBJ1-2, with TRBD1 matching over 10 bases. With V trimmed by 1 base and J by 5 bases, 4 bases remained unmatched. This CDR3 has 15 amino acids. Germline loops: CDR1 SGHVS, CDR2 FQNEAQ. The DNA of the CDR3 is TGTGCCAGCAGCTTAGGACGGGACAGGGGATATGGCTACACCTTC. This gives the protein CASSLGRDRGYGYTF.

The CDR3 sequence is CAISESGGQETQYF. The CDR3 DNA follows: TGTGCCATCAGTGAGTCAGGCGGTCAAGAGACCCAGTACTTC. The gene calls are TRBV10-3 and TRBJ2-5; D is ambiguous. V was clipped by 0 bases and J by 2 bases, with 7 bases between them. Germline CDR1 reads ENHRY; CDR2 reads SYGVKD. The CDR3 has 14 amino acids.

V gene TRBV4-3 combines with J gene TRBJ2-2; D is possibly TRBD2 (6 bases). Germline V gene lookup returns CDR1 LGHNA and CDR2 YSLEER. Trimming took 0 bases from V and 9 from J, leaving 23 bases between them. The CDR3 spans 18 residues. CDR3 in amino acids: CASSQEGSGVARARELFF. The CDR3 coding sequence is TGCGCCAGCAGCCAAGAAGGATCGGGGGTAGCGCGGGCCAGGGAGCTGTTTTTT.

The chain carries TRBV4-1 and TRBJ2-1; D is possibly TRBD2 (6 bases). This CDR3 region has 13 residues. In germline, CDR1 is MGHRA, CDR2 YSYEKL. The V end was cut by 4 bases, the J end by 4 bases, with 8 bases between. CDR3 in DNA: TGCGCCAGCAGCCCGGGACTTTACAATGAGCAGTTCTTC. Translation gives CASSPGLYNEQFF.

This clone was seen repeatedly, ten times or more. The CDR3 is CASSPEGDTEAFF. For the CDR3, the DNA is TGTGCCAGCAGCCCCGAGGGTGATACTGAAGCTTTCTTT. The J gene is TRBJ1-1, the V gene TRBV7-9; D call uncertain. The ends were cut back, 5 bases at V and 5 bases at J, with 12 bases in the middle. This CDR3 is 13 amino acids long. CDR1 is SEHNR and CDR2 is FQNEAQ in the germline V gene (reference sequence).

CDR3 coding DNA: TGTGCCAGCAGTTTATATAGCGGGAGGTTTTTCCCCTACGAGCAGTACTTC. Protein sequence: CASSLYSGRFFPYEQYF. The chain employs TRBV28 and TRBJ2-7, with 10 nucleotides matching TRBD2. Germline lookup yields CDR1 MDHEN and CDR2 SYDVKM. The length of the CDR3 is 17 residues. With V trimmed by 1 base and J by 2 bases, 8 bases remained unmatched.

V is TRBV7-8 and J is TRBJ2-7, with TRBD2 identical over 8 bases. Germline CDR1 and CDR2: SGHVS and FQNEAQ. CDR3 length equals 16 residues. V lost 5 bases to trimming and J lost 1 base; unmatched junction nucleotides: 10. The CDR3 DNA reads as TGTGCCAGCAGCCCCCCGTGGGCGGGAGGATCCTACGAGCAGTACTTC. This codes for CASSPPWAGGSYEQYF.

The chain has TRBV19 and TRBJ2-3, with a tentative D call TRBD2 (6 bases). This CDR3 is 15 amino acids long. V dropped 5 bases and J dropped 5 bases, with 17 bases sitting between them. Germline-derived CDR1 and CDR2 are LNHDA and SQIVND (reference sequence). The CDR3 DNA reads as TGTGCCAGTAGTGTCTCGCGGGATATGAGAGATACGCAGTATTTT. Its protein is CASSVSRDMRDTQYF.

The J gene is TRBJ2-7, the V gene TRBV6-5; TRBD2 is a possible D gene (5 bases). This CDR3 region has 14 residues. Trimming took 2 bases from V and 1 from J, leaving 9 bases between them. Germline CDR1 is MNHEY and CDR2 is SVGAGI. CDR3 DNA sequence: TGTGCCAGCAGTTACCGCGGGTTATCCTACGAGCAGTACTTC. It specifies CASSYRGLSYEQYF.

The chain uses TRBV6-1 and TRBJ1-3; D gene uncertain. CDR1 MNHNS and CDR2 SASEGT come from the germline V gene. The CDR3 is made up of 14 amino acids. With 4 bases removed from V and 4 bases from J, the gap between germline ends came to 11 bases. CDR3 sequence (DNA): TGTGCCAGCAGTGCTACCGCCTCGGGAAACACCATATATTTT. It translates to CASSATASGNTIYF.

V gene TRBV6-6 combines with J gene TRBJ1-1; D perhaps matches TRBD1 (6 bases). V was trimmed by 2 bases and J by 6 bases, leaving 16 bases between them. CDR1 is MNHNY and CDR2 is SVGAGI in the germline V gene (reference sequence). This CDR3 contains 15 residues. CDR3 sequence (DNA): TGTGCCAGCAGTTACATCAGGGGAGGGTTCGCTGAAGCTTTCTTT. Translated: CASSYIRGGFAEAFF.

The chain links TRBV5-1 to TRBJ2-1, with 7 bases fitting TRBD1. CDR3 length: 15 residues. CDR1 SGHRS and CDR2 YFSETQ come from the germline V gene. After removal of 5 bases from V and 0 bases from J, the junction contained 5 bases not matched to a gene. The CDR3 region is CASRVTGSSYNEQFF. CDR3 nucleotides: TGCGCCAGCAGGGTGACAGGGAGCTCCTACAATGAGCAGTTCTTC. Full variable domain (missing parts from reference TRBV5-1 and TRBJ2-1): KAGVTQTPRYLIKTRGQQVTLSCSPISGHRSVSWYQQTPGQGLQFLFEYFSETQRNKGNFPGRFSGRQFSNSRSEMNVSTLELGDSALYLCASRVTGSSYNEQFFGPGTRLTVL.

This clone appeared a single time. CDR3 nucleotide sequence: TGTGCCAGCACCGCAGGTGGACAGGCACTATATGGCTACACCTTC. Protein: CASTAGGQALYGYTF. The genes are TRBV28 and TRBJ1-2; 7 bases are a match to TRBD1. Germline loops: CDR1 MDHEN, CDR2 SYDVKM. V was pared by 7 bases and J by 5 bases, with 13 bases of the junction left unmatched. The CDR3 has 15 residues.

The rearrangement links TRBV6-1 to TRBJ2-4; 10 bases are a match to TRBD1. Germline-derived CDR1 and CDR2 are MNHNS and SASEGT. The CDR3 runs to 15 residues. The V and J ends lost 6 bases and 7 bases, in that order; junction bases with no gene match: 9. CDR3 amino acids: CASRRPMGQGNIQYF. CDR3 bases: TGTGCCAGCAGACGCCCAATGGGACAGGGGAACATTCAGTACTTC.

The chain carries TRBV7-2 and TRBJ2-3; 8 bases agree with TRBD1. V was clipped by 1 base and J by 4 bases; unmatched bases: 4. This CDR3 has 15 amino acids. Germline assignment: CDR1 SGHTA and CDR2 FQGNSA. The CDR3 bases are TGTGCCAGCAGCTTAGTGCAGGGGGCTGCAGATACGCAGTATTTT. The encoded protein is CASSLVQGAADTQYF.

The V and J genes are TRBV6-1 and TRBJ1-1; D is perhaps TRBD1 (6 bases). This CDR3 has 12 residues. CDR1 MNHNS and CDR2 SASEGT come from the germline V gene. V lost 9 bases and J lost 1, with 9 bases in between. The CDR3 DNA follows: TGTGCCAGTAGGGACAAGAACACTGAAGCTTTCTTT. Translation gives CASRDKNTEAFF.